This T cell receptor beta chain emerged from a study of blood T cell repertoires in COVID-19. Turning to the study itself: Specimens from acute and convalescent COVID-19 originated in the United States, Italy and Spain. The cDNA or gDNA used as material had been derived from T cells, B-cell-depleted T cells, or PBMCs.

Authors' processing steps: Amplification of reference gene primers was used by the study to estimate nucleated cell counts. Using immunoSEQ multiplex PCR, the repertoire was profiled, and TCRdb retains in-frame clones only, with some absent. The DNA gave D and trimming, while V, J and clone size come from that table. Found here are 450,000 to 500,000 clones, approximately 85% of them singletons; the top ten hold more than 3%. Trimming cost V 1 base and J 6 bases, with 9 bases left between them. The germline V gene encodes CDR1 LGHDT and CDR2 YNNKEL (reference sequence). CDR3 length: 13 amino acids. Sequenced input: peripheral blood. The rearrangement uses TRBV3-1 (or the pseudogene TRBV3-2) and TRBJ1-1; tentatively, D is TRBD1 (5 bases). The receptor's source is a human donor in a cohort sampled during active COVID-19. DNA for the CDR3: TGTGCCAGCAGCCAAGGGGGCGTCTCTGAAGCTTTCTTT. Amino acid sequence: CASSQGGVSEAFF.